This entry lists 10 T cell receptor beta chains sequenced from one sample in a study of blood T cell repertoires in COVID-19. TCRdb's table, derived via immunoSEQ multiplex PCR, lists solely in-frame clones and lacks some. The sample includes about 210,000 clones, about 80% of them seen just once. Sequences were obtained from peripheral blood. All receptors derive from a woman aged 55-70 years with COVID-19, enrolled during active disease.

The chain links TRBV3-1 (or the pseudogene TRBV3-2) to TRBJ2-2; 8 bases line up with TRBD2. The CDR3 loop spans 16 amino acids. Germline lookup yields CDR1 LGHDT and CDR2 YNNKEL (reference sequence). J was trimmed by 3 bases and V by 4 bases; bases with no gene match: 7. The CDR3 loop reads CASSRRRGDDTGELFF. Here the CDR3 DNA reads TGTGCCAGCAGCCGACGGCGGGGGGATGACACCGGGGAGCTGTTTTTT.

The V call is TRBV19, the J call TRBJ2-3; no clear D gene. With 1 base removed from V and 1 base from J, the gap between germline ends came to 6 bases. Per the germline V gene, CDR1 is LNHDA and CDR2 is SQIVND (reference sequence). The length of the CDR3 is 14 residues. The CDR3 is CASSIGAGTDTQYF. The CDR3 coding sequence is TGTGCCAGTAGTATAGGGGCTGGCACAGATACGCAGTATTTT.

This chain uses TRBV6-1 with TRBJ1-4; D not certain. The germline V gene has CDR1 MNHNS and CDR2 SASEGT. Trimming pared 2 bases from V and 0 bases from J, leaving 7 bases between. CDR3 length: 15 amino acids. CDR3 region: CASSEFLATNEKLFF. Written as DNA, the CDR3 is TGTGCCAGCAGTGAATTTCTTGCAACTAATGAAAAACTGTTTTTT.

The rearrangement uses TRBV6-1 and TRBJ1-5; D remains ambiguous. The CDR3 length is 15 residues. Germline CDR1 MNHNS, CDR2 SASEGT. Deletions cut 3 bases from V and 7 bases from J, with 16 bases between. The CDR3 sequence: CASSEAVRGHQPQHF. The DNA for the CDR3 is TGTGCCAGCAGTGAGGCCGTCCGAGGGCACCAGCCCCAGCATTTT.

This clone was recorded only once. This chain connects TRBV29-1 to TRBJ2-1; 11 bases map to TRBD2. CDR1 SQVTM and CDR2 ANQGSEA come from the germline V gene. V dropped 6 bases and J dropped 4; count of bases not matched to a gene: 11. There are 16 residues in the CDR3. CDR3 sequence: CSVHIRTSGFYNEQFF. The CDR3 nucleotides are TGCAGCGTACACATCAGGACTAGCGGGTTTTACAATGAGCAGTTCTTC.

This clone appeared once. The chain carries TRBV27 and TRBJ1-1; D gene ambiguous. The CDR3 spans 13 residues. Germline assignment: CDR1 MNHEY and CDR2 SMNVEV (reference sequence). V dropped 1 base and J dropped 4 bases, with 7 bases sitting between them. CDR3 sequence reads: CASSLLRGTEAFF. For the CDR3, the DNA is TGTGCCAGCAGTTTATTGCGAGGCACTGAAGCTTTCTTT.

The chain is built from TRBV9 and TRBJ1-2, with D unresolved. Trimming shortened V by 4 bases and J by 8 bases, and 18 bases separated the two germline ends. The CDR3 has 14 residues. The germline V gene has CDR1 SGDLS and CDR2 YYNGEE. The CDR3 nucleotides are TGTGCCAGCAGCTCCACTTCAGGCCTTCTCGGCTACACCTTC. Protein product: CASSSTSGLLGYTF.

This rearrangement joins TRBV9 to TRBJ1-6; TRBD1 is a possible D gene (5 bases). The V and J ends lost 0 bases and 9 bases respectively, with 13 bases between them. Germline CDR1 SGDLS, CDR2 YYNGEE. The CDR3 extends over 15 amino acids. The CDR3 bases are TGTGCCAGCAGCGTAGGCGCAGGGCACTTTTCACCCCTCCACTTT. Protein: CASSVGAGHFSPLHF.

The rearrangement joins TRBV6-5 to TRBJ1-2; 9 bases line up with TRBD1. Trimming removed 6 bases from V and 2 bases from J; junction bases left unmatched: 4. Per the germline V gene, CDR1 is MNHEY and CDR2 is SVGAGI. The CDR3 extends over 14 amino acids. CDR3 region: CASRRQGDNYGYTF. Written as DNA, the CDR3 is TGTGCCAGCAGGAGACAGGGGGACAACTATGGCTACACCTTC.

V and J are TRBV28 and TRBJ1-5; the match to TRBD1 covers 9 bases. Germline loops: CDR1 MDHEN, CDR2 SYDVKM. The ends lost 5 bases at V and 6 bases at J; junction bases unmatched: 11. CDR3 size: 16 residues. The CDR3 DNA follows: TGTGCCAGCAGTCGTTTACAGGGGGCGCTGGGTCAGCCCCAGCATTTT. It is translated as CASSRLQGALGQPQHF.